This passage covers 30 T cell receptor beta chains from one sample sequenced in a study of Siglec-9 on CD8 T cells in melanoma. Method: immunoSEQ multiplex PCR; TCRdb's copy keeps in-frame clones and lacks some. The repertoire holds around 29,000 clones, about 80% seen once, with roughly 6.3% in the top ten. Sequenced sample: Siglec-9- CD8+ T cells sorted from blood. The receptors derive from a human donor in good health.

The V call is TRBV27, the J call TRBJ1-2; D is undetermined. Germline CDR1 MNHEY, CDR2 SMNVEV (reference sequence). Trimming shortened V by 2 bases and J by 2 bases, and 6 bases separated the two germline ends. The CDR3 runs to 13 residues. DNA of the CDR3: TGTGCCAGCAGTTTAAAGGGAAACTATGGCTACACCTTC. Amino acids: CASSLKGNYGYTF.

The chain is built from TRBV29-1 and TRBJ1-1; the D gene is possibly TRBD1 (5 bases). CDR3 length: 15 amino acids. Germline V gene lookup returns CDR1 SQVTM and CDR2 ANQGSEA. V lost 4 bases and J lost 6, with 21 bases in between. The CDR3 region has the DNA TGCAGCGTTGTACGGGGGGTGATCGGAAACCCTGAAGCTTTCTTT. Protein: CSVVRGVIGNPEAFF.

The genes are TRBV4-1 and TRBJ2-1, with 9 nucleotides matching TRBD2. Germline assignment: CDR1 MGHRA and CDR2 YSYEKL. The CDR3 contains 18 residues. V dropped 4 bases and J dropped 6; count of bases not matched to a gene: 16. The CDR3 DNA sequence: TGCGCCAGCAGCCCGATACCCCGTCGTGATAGCGGGAGCAATGAGCAGTTCTTC. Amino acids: CASSPIPRRDSGSNEQFF.

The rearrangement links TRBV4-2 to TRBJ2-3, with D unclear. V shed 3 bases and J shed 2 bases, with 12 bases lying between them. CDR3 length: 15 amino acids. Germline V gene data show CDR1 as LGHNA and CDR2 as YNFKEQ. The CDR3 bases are TGTGCCAGCAGCCATATACGCTACAACACAGATACGCAGTATTTT. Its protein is CASSHIRYNTDTQYF.

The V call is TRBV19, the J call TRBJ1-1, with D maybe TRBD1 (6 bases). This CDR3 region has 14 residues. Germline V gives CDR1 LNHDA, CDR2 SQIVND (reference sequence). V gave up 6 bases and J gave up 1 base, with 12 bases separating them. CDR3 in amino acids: CASSSGRGNTEAFF. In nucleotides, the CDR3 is TGTGCCAGTAGCTCGGGCAGGGGGAACACTGAAGCTTTCTTT.

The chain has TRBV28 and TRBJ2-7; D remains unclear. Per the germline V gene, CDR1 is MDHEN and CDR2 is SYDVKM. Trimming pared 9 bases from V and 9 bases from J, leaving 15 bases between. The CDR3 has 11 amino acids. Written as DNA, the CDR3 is TGTGCCAGTTCGGCCCCCCCTGGGCAGTACGTC. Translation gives CASSAPPGQYV.

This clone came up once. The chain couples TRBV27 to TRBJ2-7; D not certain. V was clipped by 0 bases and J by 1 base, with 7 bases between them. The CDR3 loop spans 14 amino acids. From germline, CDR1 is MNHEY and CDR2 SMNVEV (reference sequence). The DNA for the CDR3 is TGTGCCAGCAGTTTATCCGGACCGTCCTACGAGCAGTACGTC. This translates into CASSLSGPSYEQYV.

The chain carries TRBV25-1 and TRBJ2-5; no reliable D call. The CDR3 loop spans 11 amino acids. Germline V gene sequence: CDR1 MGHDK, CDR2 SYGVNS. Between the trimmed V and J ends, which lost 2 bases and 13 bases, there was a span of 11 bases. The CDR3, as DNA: TGTGCCAGCAGTGAAACTCCAGCGCCGTACTTC. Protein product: CASSETPAPYF.

CDR3 sequence (DNA): TGTGCCAGCAGAAATGGCATAGGGACCCAGTACTTC. It yields the protein CASRNGIGTQYF. The chain recombines TRBV11-2 with TRBJ2-5, with D unresolved. Deletions cut 6 bases from V and 7 bases from J, with 12 bases between. Germline V gene sequence: CDR1 SGHAT, CDR2 FQNNGV. This CDR3 has 12 amino acids. Full variable domain (remainder filled in from reference TRBV11-2 and TRBJ2-5): EAGVAQSPRYKIIEKRQSVAFWCNPISGHATLYWYQQILGQGPKLLIQFQNNGVVDDSQLPKDRFSAERLKGVDSTLKIQPAKLEDSAVYLCASRNGIGTQYFGPGTRLLVL.

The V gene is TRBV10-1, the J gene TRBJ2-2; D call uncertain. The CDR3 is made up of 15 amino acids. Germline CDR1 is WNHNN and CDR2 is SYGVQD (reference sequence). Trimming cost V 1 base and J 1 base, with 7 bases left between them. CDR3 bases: TGCGCCAGCAGTGAGTTTGGAGAGAACACCGGGGAGCTGTTTTTT. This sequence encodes CASSEFGENTGELFF.

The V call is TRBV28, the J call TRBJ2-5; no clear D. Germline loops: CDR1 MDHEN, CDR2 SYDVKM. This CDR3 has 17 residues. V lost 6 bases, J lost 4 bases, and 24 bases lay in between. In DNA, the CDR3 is TGTGCCAGCAGGCCTAGGCTGGCGAAACGCCCGGCAGAGACCCAGTACTTC. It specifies CASRPRLAKRPAETQYF.

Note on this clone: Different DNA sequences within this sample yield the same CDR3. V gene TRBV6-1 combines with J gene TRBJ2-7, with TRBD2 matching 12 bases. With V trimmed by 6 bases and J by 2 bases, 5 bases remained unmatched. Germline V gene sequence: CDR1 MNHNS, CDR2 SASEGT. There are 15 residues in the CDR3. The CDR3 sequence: CASSLLAGGTYEQYF. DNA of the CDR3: TGTGCCAGCAGCCTCCTAGCGGGGGGGACCTACGAGCAGTACTTC.

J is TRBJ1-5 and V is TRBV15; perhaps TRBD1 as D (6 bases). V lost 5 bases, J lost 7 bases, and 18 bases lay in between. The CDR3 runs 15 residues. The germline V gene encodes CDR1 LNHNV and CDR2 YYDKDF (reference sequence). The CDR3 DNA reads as TGTGCCACCAGCGAGGTGGGACAACCCCGACAGCCCCAGCATTTT. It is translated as CATSEVGQPRQPQHF. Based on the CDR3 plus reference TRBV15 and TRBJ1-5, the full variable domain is DAMVIQNPRYQVTQFGKPVTLSCSQTLNHNVMYWYQQKSSQAPKLLFHYYDKDFNNEADTPDNFQSRRPNTSFCFLDIRSPGLGDTAMYLCATSEVGQPRQPQHFGDGTRLSIL.

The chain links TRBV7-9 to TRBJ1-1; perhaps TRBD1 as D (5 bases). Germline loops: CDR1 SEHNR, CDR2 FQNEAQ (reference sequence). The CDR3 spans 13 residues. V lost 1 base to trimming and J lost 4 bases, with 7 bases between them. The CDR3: CASSLGQGTEAFF. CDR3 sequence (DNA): TGTGCCAGCAGCTTAGGCCAGGGCACTGAAGCTTTCTTT.

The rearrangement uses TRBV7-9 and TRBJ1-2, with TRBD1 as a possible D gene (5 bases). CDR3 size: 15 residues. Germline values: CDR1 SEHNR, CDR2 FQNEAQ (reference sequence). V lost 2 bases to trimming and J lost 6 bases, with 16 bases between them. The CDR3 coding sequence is TGTGCCAGCAGCTTATCTCGCCAGGGAGTCGATGGCTACACCTTC. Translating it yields CASSLSRQGVDGYTF.

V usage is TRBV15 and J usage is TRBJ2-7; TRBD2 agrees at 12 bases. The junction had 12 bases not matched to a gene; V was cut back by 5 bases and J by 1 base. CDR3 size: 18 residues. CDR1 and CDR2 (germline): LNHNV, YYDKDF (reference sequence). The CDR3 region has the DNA TGTGCCACCAGCTGGGCCCCCCCTAGCGGGAGGGCTTCCTACGAGCAGTACGTC. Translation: CATSWAPPSGRASYEQYV.

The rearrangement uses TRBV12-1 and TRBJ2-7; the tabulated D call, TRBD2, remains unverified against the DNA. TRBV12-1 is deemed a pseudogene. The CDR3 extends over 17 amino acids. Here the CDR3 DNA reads TGTGCCAGCAGCTCAGGAAAAAGACGTACGGAGGTAGGCGAGCAGTACTTC. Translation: CASSSGKRRTEVGEQYF.

The CDR3 DNA reads as TGTGCCTGGAGTCCGGGAGGGCCCTACGAGCAGTACGTC. Translated: CAWSPGGPYEQYV. This chain connects TRBV30 to TRBJ2-7; the match to TRBD2 covers 8 bases. The V segment lost 2 bases and the J segment 2 bases; nucleotides outside the gene matches: 2. Germline CDR1 GTSNPN, CDR2 SVGIG (reference sequence). The CDR3 spans 13 residues.

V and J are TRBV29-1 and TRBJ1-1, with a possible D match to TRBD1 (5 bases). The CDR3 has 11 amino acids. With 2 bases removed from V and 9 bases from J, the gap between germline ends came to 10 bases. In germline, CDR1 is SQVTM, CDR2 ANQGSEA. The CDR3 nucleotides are TGCAGCGTTGAAAGGGGATACAAAGCTTTCTTT. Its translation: CSVERGYKAFF.

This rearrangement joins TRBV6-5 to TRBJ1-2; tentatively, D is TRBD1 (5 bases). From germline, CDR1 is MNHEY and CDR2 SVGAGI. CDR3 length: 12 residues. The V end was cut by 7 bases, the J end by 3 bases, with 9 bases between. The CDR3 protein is CASTGGDYGYTF. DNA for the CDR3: TGTGCCAGCACCGGAGGGGACTATGGCTACACCTTC.

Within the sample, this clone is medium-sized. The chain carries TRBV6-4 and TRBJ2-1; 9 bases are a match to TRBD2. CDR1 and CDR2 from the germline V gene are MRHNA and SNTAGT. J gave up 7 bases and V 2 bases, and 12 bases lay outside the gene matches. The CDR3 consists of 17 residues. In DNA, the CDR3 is TGTGCCAGCAGTGACGCTTTGGGCGGGGGGGCCTGTAATGAGCAGTTCTTC. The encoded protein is CASSDALGGGACNEQFF.

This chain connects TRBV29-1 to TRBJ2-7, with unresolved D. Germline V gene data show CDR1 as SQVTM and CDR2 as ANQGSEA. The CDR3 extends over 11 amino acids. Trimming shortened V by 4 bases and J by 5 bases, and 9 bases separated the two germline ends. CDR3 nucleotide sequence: TGCAGCGTTGGGGCTCTGGACGAGCAGTACTTC. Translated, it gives CSVGALDEQYF.

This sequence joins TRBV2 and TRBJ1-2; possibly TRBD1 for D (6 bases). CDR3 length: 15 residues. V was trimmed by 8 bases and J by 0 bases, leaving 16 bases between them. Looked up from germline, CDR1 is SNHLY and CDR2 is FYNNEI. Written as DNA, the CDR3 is TGTGCCAGCTTTGGACAGCTCGGGGCTAACTATGGCTACACCTTC. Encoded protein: CASFGQLGANYGYTF.

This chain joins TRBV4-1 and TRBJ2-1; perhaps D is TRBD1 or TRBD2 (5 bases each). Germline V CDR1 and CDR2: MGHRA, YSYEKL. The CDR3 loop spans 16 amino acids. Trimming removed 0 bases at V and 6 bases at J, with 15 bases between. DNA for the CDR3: TGCGCCAGCAGCCAAGAGTGGGGACCCGTCGGCAATGAGCAGTTCTTC. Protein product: CASSQEWGPVGNEQFF.

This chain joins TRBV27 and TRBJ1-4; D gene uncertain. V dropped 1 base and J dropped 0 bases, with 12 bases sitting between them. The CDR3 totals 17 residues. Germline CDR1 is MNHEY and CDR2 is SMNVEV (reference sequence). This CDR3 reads CASSLYGHEATNEKLFF. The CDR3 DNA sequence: TGTGCCAGCAGTTTATACGGTCACGAAGCAACTAATGAAAAACTGTTTTTT.

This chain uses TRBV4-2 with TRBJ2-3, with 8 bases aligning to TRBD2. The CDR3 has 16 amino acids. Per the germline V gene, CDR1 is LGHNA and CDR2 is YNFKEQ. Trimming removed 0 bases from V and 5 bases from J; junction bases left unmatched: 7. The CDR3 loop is CASSQEMGLERDTQYF. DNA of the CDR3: TGTGCCAGCAGCCAAGAAATGGGACTAGAACGAGATACGCAGTATTTT.

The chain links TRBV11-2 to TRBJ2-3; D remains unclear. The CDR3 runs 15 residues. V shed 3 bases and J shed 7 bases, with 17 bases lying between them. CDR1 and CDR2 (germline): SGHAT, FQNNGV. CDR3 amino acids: CASSFLLEYLNTQYF. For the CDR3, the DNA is TGTGCCAGCAGCTTTTTGCTGGAGTATCTGAATACGCAGTATTTT.

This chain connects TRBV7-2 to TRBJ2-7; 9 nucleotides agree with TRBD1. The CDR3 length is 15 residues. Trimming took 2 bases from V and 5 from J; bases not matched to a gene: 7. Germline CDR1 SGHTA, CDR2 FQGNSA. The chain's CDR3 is CASSLRDRVLDEQYV. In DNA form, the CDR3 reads TGTGCCAGCAGCTTAAGGGACAGGGTTCTAGACGAGCAGTACGTC.

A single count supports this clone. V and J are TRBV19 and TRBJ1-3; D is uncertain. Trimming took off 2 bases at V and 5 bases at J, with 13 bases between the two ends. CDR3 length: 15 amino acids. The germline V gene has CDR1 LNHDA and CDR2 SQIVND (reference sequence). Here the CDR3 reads CASSIPTEPRNTIYF. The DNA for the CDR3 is TGTGCCAGTAGTATACCTACTGAGCCGAGAAACACCATATATTTT.

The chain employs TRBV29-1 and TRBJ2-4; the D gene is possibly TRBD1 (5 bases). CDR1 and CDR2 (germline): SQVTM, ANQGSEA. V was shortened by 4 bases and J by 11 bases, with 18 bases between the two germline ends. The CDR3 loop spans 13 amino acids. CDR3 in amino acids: CSVVPQATFVQYF. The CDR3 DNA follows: TGCAGCGTTGTCCCACAGGCTACTTTCGTTCAGTACTTC.